The 15 T cell receptor beta chains listed next were all sequenced from one sample in a study of T cells after yellow fever vaccination (dated by TCRdb to 2018 to 2020). Library preparation used 5' RACE. Sequencing relied on an Illumina HiSeq 2500. TCRdb reanalyzed the raw reads on its own, using fastp at Q25 for trimming and MiXCR for clone calling, and kept in-frame beta chains. Under each unique CDR3 protein, matching rows form one entry showing the most common genes and DNA. This sample holds some 350,000 distinct CDR3 sequences; around 10% were observed only once. Together, the top ten hold 18% of the sample. The treatment or condition label for this specimen denotes: live attenuated yellow fever vaccine strain. The material sequenced was PBMCs, taken on the day of the first yellow fever vaccination. These receptors were obtained from a man aged 18 to 30 who received the YFV17D yellow fever vaccine.

The genes are TRBV7-2 and TRBJ2-1; D unclear. The CDR3 runs 14 residues. The V and J ends lost 0 bases and 7 bases respectively, with 10 bases between them. In germline, CDR1 is SGHTA, CDR2 FQGNSA. The CDR3 here is CASSLAVGFNEQFF. The CDR3 DNA reads TGTGCCAGCAGCTTAGCCGTTGGGTTTAATGAGCAGTTCTTC.

This clonotype was detected a few times. This chain connects TRBV29-1 to TRBJ2-7; the D gene is possibly TRBD1 (6 bases). The germline CDR1 and CDR2 sequences are SQVTM and ANQGSEA. This CDR3 spans 12 amino acids. V was clipped by 5 bases and J by 3 bases, with 11 bases between them. The CDR3 reads CSVSAGDYEQYV. For the CDR3, the DNA is TGCAGCGTTTCAGCAGGGGACTACGAGCAGTACGTC.

This clonotype was seen a few times. The CDR3 protein is CASSTERRNTEAFF. CDR3 DNA sequence: TGTGCCAGCAGCACGGAGAGGAGGAACACTGAAGCTTTCTTT. V gene TRBV12-3 or TRBV12-4 combines with J gene TRBJ1-1; D remains unclear. V lost 6 bases and J 1 base, leaving 12 bases between the germline ends. The length of the CDR3 is 14 residues.

This clonotype was seen only a few times. V is TRBV19 and J is TRBJ1-2; 7 bases are shared with TRBD1. The CDR3 totals 13 residues. CDR1 and CDR2 (germline): LNHDA, SQIVND (reference sequence). V trimming: 7 bases; J trimming: 3 bases; junction bases outside the gene matches: 5. This CDR3 is CASTIGQDYGYTF. As DNA, the CDR3 is TGTGCCAGTACTATCGGACAGGACTATGGCTACACCTTC.

CDR3 coding DNA: TGCGCCAGCAGCCCAAGGTGGACAGGGGGATCCTACAATGAGCAGTTCTTC. It encodes CASSPRWTGGSYNEQFF. V is TRBV4-1 and J is TRBJ2-1; 10 positions agree with TRBD1. This CDR3 spans 17 amino acids. CDR1 and CDR2 from the germline V gene are MGHRA and YSYEKL. The trim removed 4 bases at V and 1 base at J, leaving 7 bases unmatched.

This clonotype has only a few counts. The rearrangement links TRBV27 to TRBJ2-7; perhaps TRBD1 as D (6 bases). Germline V gene lookup returns CDR1 MNHEY and CDR2 SMNVEV (reference sequence). This CDR3 spans 17 amino acids. Deletions cut 8 bases from V and 7 bases from J, with 30 bases between. Written as DNA, the CDR3 is TGTGCCAGCGCGCAGAACCAGGACAGACTTGCTTTCCGTGAGCAGTACTTC. Protein product: CASAQNQDRLAFREQYF.

V gene TRBV20-1 combines with J gene TRBJ2-5, with 7 bases that match TRBD2. Germline V gene data show CDR1 as DFQATT and CDR2 as SNEGSKA (reference sequence). The CDR3 sequence is 15 residues long. After removal of 0 bases from V and 4 bases from J, the junction contained 8 bases not matched to a gene. The CDR3 DNA sequence: TGCAGTGCTAGAGATACCGGGGGGTCTGGAGAGACCCAGTACTTC. This gives the protein CSARDTGGSGETQYF.

J is TRBJ2-7 and V is TRBV7-2; tentative D call: TRBD1 (6 bases). V lost 2 bases, J lost 2 bases, and 10 bases lay in between. Germline-derived CDR1 and CDR2 are SGHTA and FQGNSA. CDR3 length: 14 amino acids. In DNA form, the CDR3 reads TGTGCCAGCAGCTTATGGGGGCCGACCTACGAGCAGTACTTC. Residues: CASSLWGPTYEQYF.

The chain is built from TRBV15 and TRBJ2-4; tentatively, D is TRBD1 or TRBD2 (5 bases each). Germline V gene sequence: CDR1 LNHNV, CDR2 YYDKDF (reference sequence). This CDR3 has 15 residues. Trimming removed 0 bases from V and 8 bases from J, with 14 bases in between. The CDR3 bases are TGTGCCACCAGCAGAGATCTGGGTCTGGGGGACATTCAGTACTTC. Its protein product is CATSRDLGLGDIQYF.

This clonotype appeared a few times. This sequence joins TRBV4-1 and TRBJ2-2, with D perhaps matching TRBD2 (6 bases). The CDR3 loop spans 15 amino acids. CDR1 MGHRA and CDR2 YSYEKL come from the germline V gene. The germline V and J ends were trimmed by 1 base and 5 bases, with 11 bases remaining between them. The CDR3 DNA sequence: TGCGCCAGCAGCCAAGGCTGGGGGGTGACCGGGGAGCTGTTTTTT. As protein: CASSQGWGVTGELFF.

The table lists this clonotype with many counts. The chain uses TRBV10-3 and TRBJ2-7; D perhaps matches TRBD2 (6 bases). Germline CDR1 ENHRY, CDR2 SYGVKD. CDR3 size: 13 residues. V lost 7 bases, J lost 6 bases, and 16 bases lay in between. This CDR3 is CAINRLGMFEQYV. The CDR3 region has the DNA TGTGCCATCAACCGACTAGGAATGTTCGAGCAGTACGTC.

Only a few counts were recorded for this clonotype. The chain is built from TRBV5-1 and TRBJ2-3, with TRBD2 as a possible D gene (5 bases). CDR1 and CDR2 (germline): SGHRS, YFSETQ. Trimming left V 3 bases short and J 4 bases short, with 12 bases between. This CDR3 spans 14 amino acids. CDR3 sequence (DNA): TGCGCCAGCAGCTCCGGGATACCAGCAGATACGCAGTATTTT. This translates into CASSSGIPADTQYF.

This sequence joins TRBV12-3 or TRBV12-4 and TRBJ2-7, with a weak D call TRBD1 (5 bases). The CDR3 extends over 16 amino acids. The V end lost 3 bases, the J end lost 3 bases, and 18 bases lay between the germline ends. CDR3 amino acids: CASSFQGIVVRYEQYF. CDR3 nucleotide sequence: TGTGCCAGCAGTTTTCAGGGTATAGTAGTCCGCTACGAGCAGTACTTC.

The chain employs TRBV28 and TRBJ1-1; D remains ambiguous. The CDR3 has 13 amino acids. The germline V and J ends were trimmed by 8 bases and 0 bases, with 10 bases remaining between them. The germline gives CDR1 MDHEN, CDR2 SYDVKM. DNA of the CDR3: TGTGCCAGCGTCCGCTGGCTGAACACTGAAGCTTTCTTT. Translating gives CASVRWLNTEAFF.

This chain links TRBV2 with TRBJ1-5; D is possibly TRBD1 (6 bases). The CDR3 totals 14 residues. CDR1 is SNHLY and CDR2 is FYNNEI in the germline V gene. Between the trimmed V and J ends, which lost 4 bases and 6 bases, there was a span of 13 bases. The CDR3 DNA sequence: TGTGCCAGCAGTGCTGGGGGCGGGGGTCAGCCCCAGCATTTT. It encodes CASSAGGGGQPQHF.